Following are 24 T cell receptor beta chains from one sample sequenced in a study of OX40 agonist ivuxolimab in advanced cancers. Clones were sequenced by immunoSEQ multiplex PCR, and TCRdb holds only the in-frame ones, with some missing. The data hold about 33,000 clones, with 84% observed a single time. The sequencing used CD4+ or CD8+ T cells sorted from blood, collected in a trial of the OX40 agonist ivuxolimab. These receptors all come from an adult with an advanced solid tumor such as melanoma, head and neck, liver or kidney cancer.

The V gene is TRBV13, the J gene TRBJ2-7; 8 bases agree with TRBD2. The CDR3 spans 16 residues. V lost 2 bases to trimming and J lost 6 bases; unmatched junction nucleotides: 12. Germline V gene sequence: CDR1 PRHDT, CDR2 FYEKMQ (reference sequence). The CDR3 region is CASSLTSGGPSGEQYF. CDR3 bases: TGTGCCAGCAGCTTAACGTCGGGAGGGCCCTCCGGCGAGCAGTACTTC.

The chain links TRBV29-1 to TRBJ1-2; D is uncertain. Trimming pared 2 bases from V and 8 bases from J, leaving 15 bases between. The CDR3 is 13 residues long. CDR1 and CDR2 (germline): SQVTM, ANQGSEA. Here the CDR3 DNA reads TGCAGCGTTGAAAGTGGGTCCTACCGGGGCTACACCTTC. Encoded protein: CSVESGSYRGYTF.

Only one count was recorded for this clone. The chain combines TRBV27 with TRBJ1-6; a possible D gene is TRBD1 (6 bases). CDR3 length: 15 amino acids. V dropped 3 bases and J dropped 7 bases, with 13 bases sitting between them. The germline V gene has CDR1 MNHEY and CDR2 SMNVEV (reference sequence). This CDR3 is CASSFGQRRNSPLHF. The CDR3 nucleotides are TGTGCCAGCAGTTTCGGACAGAGAAGGAATTCACCCCTCCACTTT.

The chain joins TRBV5-4 to TRBJ2-3; D is perhaps TRBD2 (5 bases). There are 13 residues in the CDR3. Germline loops: CDR1 SGHNT, CDR2 YYREEE (reference sequence). Trimming took off 3 bases at V and 3 bases at J, with 8 bases between the two ends. The CDR3 here is CASSWTETDTQYF. CDR3 DNA: TGTGCCAGCAGCTGGACTGAAACAGATACGCAGTATTTT.

This rearrangement joins TRBV30 to TRBJ2-7, with 7 bases identical to TRBD2. The CDR3 is made up of 14 amino acids. The J segment lost 2 bases and the V segment lost 4 bases, leaving 8 bases of the junction unmatched. In germline, CDR1 is GTSNPN, CDR2 SVGIG (reference sequence). CDR3 protein: CAWNLGGIAYEQYF. Written as DNA, the CDR3 is TGTGCCTGGAATCTCGGGGGGATAGCCTACGAGCAGTACTTC.

The gene calls are TRBV6-5 and TRBJ1-2, with a tentative D call TRBD1 (5 bases). Trimming shortened V by 8 bases and J by 0 bases, and 7 bases separated the two germline ends. Germline CDR1 is MNHEY and CDR2 is SVGAGI. CDR3 length equals 12 residues. In nucleotides, the CDR3 is TGTGCCAGCTGGGACGCTAACTATGGCTACACCTTC. Translation gives CASWDANYGYTF.

This sequence joins TRBV7-2 and TRBJ2-7; TRBD2 agrees at 7 bases. Germline V lookup: CDR1 SGHTA, CDR2 FQGNSA. With V trimmed by 5 bases and J by 0 bases, 7 bases remained unmatched. The CDR3 spans 15 residues. CDR3 sequence: CASSTTSIPSYEQYF. CDR3 DNA sequence: TGTGCCAGCAGCACGACTAGCATTCCCTCCTACGAGCAGTACTTC.

The chain employs TRBV19 and TRBJ1-1; D is uncertain. This CDR3 is built from 14 residues. Trimming took off 3 bases at V and 2 bases at J, with 10 bases between the two ends. The germline gives CDR1 LNHDA, CDR2 SQIVND (reference sequence). The CDR3 reads CASSMSGFNTEAFF. The CDR3 DNA is TGTGCCAGTAGTATGAGTGGGTTCAACACTGAAGCTTTCTTT. Full variable domain (remainder filled in from reference TRBV19 and TRBJ1-1): DGGITQSPKYLFRKEGQNVTLSCEQNLNHDAMYWYRQDPGQGLRLIYYSQIVNDFQKGDIAEGYSVSREKKESFPLTVTSAQKNPTAFYLCASSMSGFNTEAFFGQGTRLTVV.

The chain combines TRBV28 with TRBJ2-7, with 10 bases that match TRBD2. The CDR3 is 15 amino acids. V lost 6 bases, J lost 5 bases, and 10 bases stayed unmatched. CDR1 is MDHEN, CDR2 SYDVKM, per germline. The CDR3 coding sequence is TGTGCCAGCAGCCCACTAGCGGGGATCGGGGACGAGCAGTACTTC. Translation gives CASSPLAGIGDEQYF.

The rearrangement joins TRBV6-5 to TRBJ1-3; TRBD1 might be the D (6 bases). Looked up from germline, CDR1 is MNHEY and CDR2 is SVGAGI. Trimming took off 4 bases at V and 1 base at J, with 11 bases between the two ends. This CDR3 spans 15 amino acids. CDR3 amino acids: CASSFTGFSGNTIYF. The CDR3 DNA follows: TGTGCCAGCAGTTTCACAGGGTTTTCTGGAAACACCATATATTTT.

With regard to this clone: Other DNA variants within this sample encode the same CDR3. The chain carries TRBV4-3 and TRBJ2-1; the D is unclear. Trimming left V 0 bases short and J 4 bases short, with 10 bases between. Germline loops: CDR1 LGHNA, CDR2 YSLEER. The length of the CDR3 is 15 residues. Written as DNA, the CDR3 is TGCGCCAGCAGCCAAGACGGTTCGGATTACAATGAGCAGTTCTTC. It translates to CASSQDGSDYNEQFF.

The chain carries TRBV4-1 and TRBJ2-2; 7 bases fit TRBD1. J gave up 6 bases and V 4 bases, and 8 bases lay outside the gene matches. The CDR3 has 15 amino acids. The germline CDR1 and CDR2 sequences are MGHRA and YSYEKL. The CDR3: CASSPQTGRAGELFF. CDR3 DNA: TGCGCCAGCAGCCCTCAGACAGGGCGGGCCGGGGAGCTGTTTTTT.

The rearrangement uses TRBV9 and TRBJ2-7; TRBD1 agrees at 8 bases. The CDR3 sequence is 12 residues long. V lost 3 bases, J lost 5 bases, and 1 base stayed unmatched. Germline assignment: CDR1 SGDLS and CDR2 YYNGEE. The CDR3 reads CASSETGDEQYF. The CDR3 DNA follows: TGTGCCAGCAGCGAGACAGGGGACGAGCAGTACTTC.

The J gene is TRBJ1-2, the V gene TRBV27, with D uncertain. Germline V lookup: CDR1 MNHEY, CDR2 SMNVEV (reference sequence). This CDR3 spans 13 amino acids. The V end was cut by 1 base, the J end by 4 bases, with 7 bases between. The DNA of the CDR3 is TGTGCCAGCAGTTTATACCTCACCTATGGCTACACCTTC. It encodes CASSLYLTYGYTF.

This clone has a handful of counts. The CDR3 reads CAIARLATSDEQFF. In nucleotides, the CDR3 is TGTGCCATCGCGAGACTAGCGACAAGCGATGAGCAGTTCTTC. This rearrangement joins TRBV2 to TRBJ2-1; 8 nucleotides line up with TRBD2. Germline V gives CDR1 SNHLY, CDR2 FYNNEI. This CDR3 comprises 14 residues. V was clipped by 10 bases and J by 8 bases; unmatched bases: 13.

V gene TRBV13 combines with J gene TRBJ2-7, with TRBD2 matching over 7 bases. Unmatched junction bases numbered 2, after V lost 3 bases and J lost 0 bases. This CDR3 contains 14 residues. CDR1 and CDR2 (germline): PRHDT, FYEKMQ (reference sequence). The CDR3 reads CASSFGGSSYEQYF. CDR3 sequence (DNA): TGTGCCAGCAGCTTCGGCGGGAGCTCCTACGAGCAGTACTTC. The full variable domain, rest sourced from reference TRBV13 and TRBJ2-7, is AAGVIQSPRHLIKEKRETATLKCYPIPRHDTVYWYQQGPGQDPQFLISFYEKMQSDKGSIPDRFSAQQFSDYHSELNMSSLELGDSALYFCASSFGGSSYEQYFGPGTRLTVT.

The CDR3 here is CASTDGYLTYEQYF. CDR3 DNA: TGTGCCAGCACCGACGGGTACCTAACATACGAGCAGTACTTC. The chain joins TRBV2 to TRBJ2-7; D not resolved. Trimming took off 7 bases at V and 4 bases at J, with 17 bases between the two ends. Germline values: CDR1 SNHLY, CDR2 FYNNEI. The CDR3 is 14 residues long.

The CDR3 sequence is CSVTGAPGYTF. The CDR3 DNA follows: TGCAGCGTAACAGGGGCCCCAGGCTACACCTTC. The chain couples TRBV29-1 to TRBJ1-2, with 7 bases lining up with TRBD1. The CDR3 runs to 11 residues. With 6 bases clipped from V and 8 bases from J, the junction kept 6 bases outside the gene matches. Germline V gene lookup returns CDR1 SQVTM and CDR2 ANQGSEA.

This chain links TRBV20-1 with TRBJ2-1; D is unclear. The CDR3 totals 11 residues. CDR1 and CDR2 (germline): DFQATT, SNEGSKA (reference sequence). Trimming took 7 bases from V and 7 from J, leaving 11 bases between them. The CDR3 nucleotides read TGCAGTGTCCCCCTACGTAATGAGCAGTTCTTC. As protein: CSVPLRNEQFF.

V and J are TRBV4-3 and TRBJ2-1, with TRBD2 as a possible D gene (5 bases). Germline values: CDR1 LGHNA, CDR2 YSLEER. V lost 4 bases and J 7 bases, leaving 11 bases between the germline ends. The CDR3 is 13 amino acids. The CDR3: CASSPVEGNEQFF. CDR3 nucleotides: TGCGCCAGCAGCCCGGTCGAGGGTAATGAGCAGTTCTTC.

The chain joins TRBV4-1 to TRBJ1-5; D ambiguous. Germline CDR1 reads MGHRA; CDR2 reads YSYEKL. The ends were cut back, 3 bases at V and 5 bases at J, with 11 bases in the middle. This CDR3 contains 14 residues. Here the CDR3 reads CASSQGSIHQPQHF. CDR3 nucleotide sequence: TGCGCCAGCAGCCAGGGGTCGATCCATCAGCCCCAGCATTTT.

This rearrangement joins TRBV2 to TRBJ2-7; TRBD2 matches 12 bases. V shed 5 bases and J 1 base; nucleotides not matched to a gene: 3. The CDR3 has 15 residues. From germline, CDR1 is SNHLY and CDR2 FYNNEI. In nucleotides, the CDR3 is TGTGCCAGCAGTAGACTAGCGGGAGCATCCTACGAGCAGTACTTC. Residues: CASSRLAGASYEQYF.

This chain links TRBV7-9 with TRBJ2-1, with D perhaps matching TRBD2 (5 bases). CDR3 length equals 17 residues. V was trimmed by 5 bases and J by 1 base, leaving 18 bases between them. CDR1 SEHNR and CDR2 FQNEAQ come from the germline V gene (reference sequence). Written as DNA, the CDR3 is TGTGCCAGCAGCCTGGACCTGGCGGGTGGATCCTACAATGAGCAGTTCTTC. Its translation is CASSLDLAGGSYNEQFF. Using reference TRBV7-9 and TRBJ2-1 for the parts outside the CDR3, the full variable domain is DTGVSQNPRHKITKRGQNVTFRCDPISEHNRLYWYRQTLGQGPEFLTYFQNEAQLEKSRLLSDRFSAERPKGSFSTLEIQRTEQGDSAMYLCASSLDLAGGSYNEQFFGPGTRLTVL.

CDR3 nucleotides: TGTGCCAGCAGCTTCAGGGGGCTACTCACAGATACGCAGTATTTT. Protein product: CASSFRGLLTDTQYF. The chain couples TRBV2 to TRBJ2-3; 8 bases fit TRBD1. J lost 2 bases, V lost 6 bases, and 7 bases had no gene match. This CDR3 comprises 15 residues. Germline V gene sequence: CDR1 SNHLY, CDR2 FYNNEI.